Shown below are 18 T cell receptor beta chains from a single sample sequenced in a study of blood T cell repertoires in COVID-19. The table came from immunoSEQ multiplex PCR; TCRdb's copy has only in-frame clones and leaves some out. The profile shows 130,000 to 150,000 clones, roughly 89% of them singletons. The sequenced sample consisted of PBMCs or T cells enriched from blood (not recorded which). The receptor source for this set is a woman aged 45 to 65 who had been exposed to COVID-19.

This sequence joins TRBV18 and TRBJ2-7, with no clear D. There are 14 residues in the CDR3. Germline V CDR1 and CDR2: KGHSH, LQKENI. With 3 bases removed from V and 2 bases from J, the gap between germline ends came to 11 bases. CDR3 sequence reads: CASSPPFSTYEQYF. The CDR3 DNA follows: TGTGCCAGCTCACCGCCTTTCTCTACCTACGAGCAGTACTTC.

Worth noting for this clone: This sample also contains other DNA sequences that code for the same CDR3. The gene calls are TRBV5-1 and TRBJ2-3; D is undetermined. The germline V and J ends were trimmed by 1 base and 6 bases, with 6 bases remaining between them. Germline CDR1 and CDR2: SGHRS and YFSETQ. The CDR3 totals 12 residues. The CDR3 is CASSLSGDTQYF. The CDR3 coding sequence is TGCGCCAGCAGCTTGTCGGGTGATACGCAGTATTTT.

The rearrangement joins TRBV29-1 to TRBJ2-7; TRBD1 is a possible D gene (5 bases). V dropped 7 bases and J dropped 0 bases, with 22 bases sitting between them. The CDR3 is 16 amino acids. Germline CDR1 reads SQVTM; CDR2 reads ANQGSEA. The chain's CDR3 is CSAAVQGAYRSYEQYF. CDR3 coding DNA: TGCAGCGCCGCCGTGCAGGGCGCATACCGCTCCTACGAGCAGTACTTC.

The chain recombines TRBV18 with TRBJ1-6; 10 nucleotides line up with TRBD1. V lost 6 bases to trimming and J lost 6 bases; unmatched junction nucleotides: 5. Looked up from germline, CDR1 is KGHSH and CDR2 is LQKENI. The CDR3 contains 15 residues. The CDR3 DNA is TGTGCCAGCTCTCCCCGGACAGGGGGTAATTCACCCCTCCACTTT. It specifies CASSPRTGGNSPLHF. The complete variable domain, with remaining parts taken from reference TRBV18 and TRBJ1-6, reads NAGVMQNPRHLVRRRGQEARLRCSPMKGHSHVYWYRQLPEEGLKFMVYLQKENIIDESGMPKERFSAEFPKEGPSILRIQQVVRGDSAAYFCASSPRTGGNSPLHFGNGTRLTVT.

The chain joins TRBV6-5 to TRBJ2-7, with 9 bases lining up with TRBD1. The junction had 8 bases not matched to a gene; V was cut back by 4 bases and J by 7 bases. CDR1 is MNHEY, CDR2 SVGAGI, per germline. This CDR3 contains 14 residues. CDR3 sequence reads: CASSFRDRDREQYF. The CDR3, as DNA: TGTGCCAGCAGTTTCCGGGACAGGGACCGTGAGCAGTACTTC.

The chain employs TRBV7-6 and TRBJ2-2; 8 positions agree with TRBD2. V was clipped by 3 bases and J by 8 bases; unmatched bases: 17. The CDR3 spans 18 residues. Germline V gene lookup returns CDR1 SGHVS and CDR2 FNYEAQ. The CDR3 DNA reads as TGTGCCAGCAGCTTGAGGGGAAGTTACGAGCGGGGGAAGGGGGAGCTGTTTTTT. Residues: CASSLRGSYERGKGELFF.

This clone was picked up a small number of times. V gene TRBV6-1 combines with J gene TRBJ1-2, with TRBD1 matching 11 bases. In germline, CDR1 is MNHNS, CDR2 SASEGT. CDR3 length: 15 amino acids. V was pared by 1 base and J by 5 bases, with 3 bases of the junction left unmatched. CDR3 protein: CASSEVWDRGYGYTF. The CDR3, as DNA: TGTGCCAGCAGTGAAGTTTGGGACAGGGGGTATGGCTACACCTTC.

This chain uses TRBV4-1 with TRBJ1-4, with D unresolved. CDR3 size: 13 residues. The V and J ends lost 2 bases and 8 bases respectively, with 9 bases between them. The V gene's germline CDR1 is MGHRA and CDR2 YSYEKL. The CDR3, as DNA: TGCGCCAGCAGCCAACCCAGAAGAGAAAAACTGTTTTTT. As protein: CASSQPRREKLFF.

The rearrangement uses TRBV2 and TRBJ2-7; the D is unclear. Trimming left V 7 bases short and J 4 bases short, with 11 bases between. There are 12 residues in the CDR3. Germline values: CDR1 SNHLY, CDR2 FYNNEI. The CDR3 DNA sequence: TGTGCCAGCACCGAAGAGATTTACGAGCAGTACTTC. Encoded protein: CASTEEIYEQYF.

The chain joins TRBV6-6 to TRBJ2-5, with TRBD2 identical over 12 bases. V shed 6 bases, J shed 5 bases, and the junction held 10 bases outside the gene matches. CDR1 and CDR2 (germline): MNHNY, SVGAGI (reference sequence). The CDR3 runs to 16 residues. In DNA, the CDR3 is TGTGCCAGCAGCCTCCGACTAGCGGGAGACGTGGAGACCCAGTACTTC. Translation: CASSLRLAGDVETQYF.

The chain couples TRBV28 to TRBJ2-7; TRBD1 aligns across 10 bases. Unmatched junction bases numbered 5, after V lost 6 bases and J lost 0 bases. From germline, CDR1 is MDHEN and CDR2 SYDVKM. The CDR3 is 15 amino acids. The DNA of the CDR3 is TGTGCCAGCAGGGGGACAGGGGCCAGCTCCTACGAGCAGTACTTC. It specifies CASRGTGASSYEQYF.

The CDR3 sequence is CASSFPSGTSNQPQHF. The CDR3 DNA reads TGTGCCAGCAGCTTCCCCAGCGGGACGAGCAATCAGCCCCAGCATTTT. This chain connects TRBV21-1 to TRBJ1-5. TRBV21-1 is a known pseudogene. This CDR3 has 16 residues.

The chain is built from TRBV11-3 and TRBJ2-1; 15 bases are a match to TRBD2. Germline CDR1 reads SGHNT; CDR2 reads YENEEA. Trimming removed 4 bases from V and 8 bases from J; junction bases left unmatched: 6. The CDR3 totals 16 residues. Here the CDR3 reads CASSSGLAGGLDEQFF. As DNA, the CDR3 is TGTGCCAGCAGCTCCGGACTAGCGGGAGGGCTAGATGAGCAGTTCTTC.

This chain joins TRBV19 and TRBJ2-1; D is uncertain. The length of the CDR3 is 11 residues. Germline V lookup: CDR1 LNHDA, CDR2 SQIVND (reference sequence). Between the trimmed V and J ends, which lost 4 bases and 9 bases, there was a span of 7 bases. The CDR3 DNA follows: TGTGCCAGTAGTACCTATGGTGAGCAGTTCTTC. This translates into CASSTYGEQFF.

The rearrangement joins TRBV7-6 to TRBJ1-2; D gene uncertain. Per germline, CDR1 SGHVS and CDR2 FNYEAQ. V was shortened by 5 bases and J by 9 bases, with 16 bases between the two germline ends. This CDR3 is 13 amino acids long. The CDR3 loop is CASSPSRGYSYTF. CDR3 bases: TGTGCCAGCAGCCCGAGTCGCGGATATAGCTACACCTTC.

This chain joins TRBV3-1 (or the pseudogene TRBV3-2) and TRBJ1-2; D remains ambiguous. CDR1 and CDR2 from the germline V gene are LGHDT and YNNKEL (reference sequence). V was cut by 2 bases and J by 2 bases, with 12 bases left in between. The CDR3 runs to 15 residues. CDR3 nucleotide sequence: TGTGCCAGCAGCCAATACCCTACGGAGAACTATGGCTACACCTTC. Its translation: CASSQYPTENYGYTF.

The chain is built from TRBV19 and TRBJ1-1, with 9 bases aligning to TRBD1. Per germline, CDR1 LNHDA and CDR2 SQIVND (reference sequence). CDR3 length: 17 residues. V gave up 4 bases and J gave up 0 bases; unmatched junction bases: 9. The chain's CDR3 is CASSKGTGMGLNTEAFF. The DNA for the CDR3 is TGTGCCAGTAGTAAGGGGACAGGGATGGGGTTGAACACTGAAGCTTTCTTT. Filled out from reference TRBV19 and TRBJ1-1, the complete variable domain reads DGGITQSPKYLFRKEGQNVTLSCEQNLNHDAMYWYRQDPGQGLRLIYYSQIVNDFQKGDIAEGYSVSREKKESFPLTVTSAQKNPTAFYLCASSKGTGMGLNTEAFFGQGTRLTVV.

The chain's CDR3 is CASSTGLAGRGELFF. The CDR3 region has the DNA TGTGCCAGTAGTACCGGACTAGCGGGAAGAGGGGAGCTGTTTTTT. This chain connects TRBV19 to TRBJ2-2, with 12 bases that match TRBD2. The CDR3 covers 15 residues. CDR1 LNHDA and CDR2 SQIVND come from the germline V gene (reference sequence). V lost 4 bases, J lost 8 bases, and 5 bases stayed unmatched.